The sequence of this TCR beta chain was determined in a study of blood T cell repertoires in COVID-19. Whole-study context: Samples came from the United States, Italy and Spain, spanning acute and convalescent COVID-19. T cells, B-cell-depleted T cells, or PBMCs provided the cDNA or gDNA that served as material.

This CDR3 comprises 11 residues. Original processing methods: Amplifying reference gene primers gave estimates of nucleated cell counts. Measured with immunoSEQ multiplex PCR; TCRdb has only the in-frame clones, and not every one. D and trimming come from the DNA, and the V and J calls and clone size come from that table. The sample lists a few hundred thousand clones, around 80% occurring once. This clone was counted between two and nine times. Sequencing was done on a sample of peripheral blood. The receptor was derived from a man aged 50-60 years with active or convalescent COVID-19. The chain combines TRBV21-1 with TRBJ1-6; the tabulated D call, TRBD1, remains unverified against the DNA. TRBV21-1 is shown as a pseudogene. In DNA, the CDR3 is TGTGCCAGCAATGGCAGTTCACCCCTCCACTTT. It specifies CASNGSSPLHF.